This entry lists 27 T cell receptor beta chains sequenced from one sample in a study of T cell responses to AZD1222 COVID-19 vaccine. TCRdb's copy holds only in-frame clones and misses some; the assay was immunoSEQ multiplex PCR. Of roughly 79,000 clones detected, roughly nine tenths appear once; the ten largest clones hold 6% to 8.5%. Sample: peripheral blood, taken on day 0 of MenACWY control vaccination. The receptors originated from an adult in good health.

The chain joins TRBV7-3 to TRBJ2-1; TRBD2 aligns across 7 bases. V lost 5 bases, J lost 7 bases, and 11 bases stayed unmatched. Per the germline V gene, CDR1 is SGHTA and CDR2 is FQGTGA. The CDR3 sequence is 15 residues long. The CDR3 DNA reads TGTGCCAGCAGCAATCAAACCGTCGGGAGGAATGAGCAGTTCTTC. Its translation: CASSNQTVGRNEQFF.

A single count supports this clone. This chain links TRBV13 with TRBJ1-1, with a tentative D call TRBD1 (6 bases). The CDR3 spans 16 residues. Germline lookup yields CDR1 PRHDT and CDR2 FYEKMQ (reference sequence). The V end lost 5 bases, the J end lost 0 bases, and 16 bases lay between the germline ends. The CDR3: CASSLPRGGMNTEAFF. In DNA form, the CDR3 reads TGTGCCAGCAGCCTCCCGAGGGGGGGCATGAACACTGAAGCTTTCTTT.

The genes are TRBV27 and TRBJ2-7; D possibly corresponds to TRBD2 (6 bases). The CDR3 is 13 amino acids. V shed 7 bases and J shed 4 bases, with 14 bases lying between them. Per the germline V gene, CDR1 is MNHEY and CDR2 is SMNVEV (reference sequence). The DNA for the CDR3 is TGTGCCAGCACCCCGTTTGGGGGGTACGAGCAGTACTTC. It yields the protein CASTPFGGYEQYF.

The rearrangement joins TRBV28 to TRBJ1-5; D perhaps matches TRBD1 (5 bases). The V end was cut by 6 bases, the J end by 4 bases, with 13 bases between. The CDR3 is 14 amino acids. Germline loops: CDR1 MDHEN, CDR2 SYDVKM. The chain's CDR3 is CASRLQDRNQPQHF. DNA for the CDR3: TGTGCCAGCAGACTCCAAGACAGAAATCAGCCCCAGCATTTT.

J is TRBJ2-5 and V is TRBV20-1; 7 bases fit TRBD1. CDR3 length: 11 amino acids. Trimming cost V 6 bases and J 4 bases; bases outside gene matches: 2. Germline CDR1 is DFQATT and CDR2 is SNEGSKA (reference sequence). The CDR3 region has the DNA TGCAGTGCGCACAGGGGAGAGACCCAGTACTTC. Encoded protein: CSAHRGETQYF.

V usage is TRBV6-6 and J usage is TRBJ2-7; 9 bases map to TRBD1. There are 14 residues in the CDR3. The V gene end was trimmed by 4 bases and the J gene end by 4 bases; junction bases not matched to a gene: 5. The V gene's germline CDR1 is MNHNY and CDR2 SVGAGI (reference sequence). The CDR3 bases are TGTGCCAGCAGTTCTCTTGGACAGGGGTACGAGCAGTACTTC. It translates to CASSSLGQGYEQYF.

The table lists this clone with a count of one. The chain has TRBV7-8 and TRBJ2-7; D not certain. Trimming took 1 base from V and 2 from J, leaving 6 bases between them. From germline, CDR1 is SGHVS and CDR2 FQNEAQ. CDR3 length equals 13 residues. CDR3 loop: CASSLGETYEQYF. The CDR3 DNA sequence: TGTGCCAGCAGCTTAGGAGAGACCTACGAGCAGTACTTC.

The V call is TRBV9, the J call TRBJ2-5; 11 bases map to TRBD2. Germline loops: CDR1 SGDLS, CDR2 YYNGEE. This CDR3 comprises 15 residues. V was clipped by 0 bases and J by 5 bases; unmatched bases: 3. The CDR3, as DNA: TGTGCCAGCAGCGTAGTCGCTAGCGGGGGGGAGACCCAGTACTTC. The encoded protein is CASSVVASGGETQYF.

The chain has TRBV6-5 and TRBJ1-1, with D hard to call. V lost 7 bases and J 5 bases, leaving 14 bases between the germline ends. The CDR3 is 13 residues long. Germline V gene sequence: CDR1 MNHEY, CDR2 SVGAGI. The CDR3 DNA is TGTGCCAGCACCAGACCCCCGGGTACTGAAGCTTTCTTT. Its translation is CASTRPPGTEAFF.

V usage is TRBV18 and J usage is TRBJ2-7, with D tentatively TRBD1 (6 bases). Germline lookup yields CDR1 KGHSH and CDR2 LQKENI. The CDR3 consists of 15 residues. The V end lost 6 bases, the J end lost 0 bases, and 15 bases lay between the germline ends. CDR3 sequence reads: CASSPGQISSYEQYF. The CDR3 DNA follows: TGTGCCAGCTCGCCGGGACAAATATCCTCCTACGAGCAGTACTTC.

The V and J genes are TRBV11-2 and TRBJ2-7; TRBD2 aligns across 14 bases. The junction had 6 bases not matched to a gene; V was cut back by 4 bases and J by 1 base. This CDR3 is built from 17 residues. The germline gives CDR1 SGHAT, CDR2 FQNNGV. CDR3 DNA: TGTGCCAGCAGCTACGGGACTAGCGGGGGCAATTCCTACGAGCAGTACTTC. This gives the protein CASSYGTSGGNSYEQYF.

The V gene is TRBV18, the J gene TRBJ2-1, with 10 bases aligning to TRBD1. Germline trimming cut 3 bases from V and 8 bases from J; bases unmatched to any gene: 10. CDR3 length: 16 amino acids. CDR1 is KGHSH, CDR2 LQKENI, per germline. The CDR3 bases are TGTGCCAGCTCACCGTCGGGACAGGGGTCCGGCGATGAGCAGTTCTTC. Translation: CASSPSGQGSGDEQFF.

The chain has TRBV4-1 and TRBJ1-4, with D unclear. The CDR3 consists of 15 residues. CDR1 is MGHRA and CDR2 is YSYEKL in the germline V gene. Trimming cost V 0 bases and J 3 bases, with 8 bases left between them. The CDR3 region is CASSQDRLANEKLFF. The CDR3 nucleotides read TGCGCCAGCAGCCAAGATCGCCTGGCTAATGAAAAACTGTTTTTT.

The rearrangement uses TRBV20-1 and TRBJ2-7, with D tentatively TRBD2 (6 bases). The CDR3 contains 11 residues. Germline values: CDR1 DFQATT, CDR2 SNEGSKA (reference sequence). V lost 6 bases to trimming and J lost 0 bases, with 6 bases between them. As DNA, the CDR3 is TGCAGTGCGGGGGGCTCCTACGAGCAGTACTTC. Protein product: CSAGGSYEQYF.

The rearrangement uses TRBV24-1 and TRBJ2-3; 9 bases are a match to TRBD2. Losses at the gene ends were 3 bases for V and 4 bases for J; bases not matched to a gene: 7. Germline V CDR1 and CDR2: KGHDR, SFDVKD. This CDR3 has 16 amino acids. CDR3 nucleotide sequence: TGTGCCACCAGTGATACGACTAGCGGAGGGGCAGATACGCAGTATTTT. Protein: CATSDTTSGGADTQYF.

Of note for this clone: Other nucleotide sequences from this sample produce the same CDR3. The CDR3 region has the DNA TGTGCCAGTAGTATTGGCAGAGAGACCCAGTACTTC. Translation: CASSIGRETQYF. The J gene is TRBJ2-5, the V gene TRBV19; D unclear. CDR3 length equals 12 residues. V lost 3 bases and J lost 4, with 6 bases in between. CDR1 and CDR2 from the germline V gene are LNHDA and SQIVND (reference sequence). Combining the CDR3 with reference TRBV19 and TRBJ2-5 gives the whole variable domain DGGITQSPKYLFRKEGQNVTLSCEQNLNHDAMYWYRQDPGQGLRLIYYSQIVNDFQKGDIAEGYSVSREKKESFPLTVTSAQKNPTAFYLCASSIGRETQYFGPGTRLLVL.

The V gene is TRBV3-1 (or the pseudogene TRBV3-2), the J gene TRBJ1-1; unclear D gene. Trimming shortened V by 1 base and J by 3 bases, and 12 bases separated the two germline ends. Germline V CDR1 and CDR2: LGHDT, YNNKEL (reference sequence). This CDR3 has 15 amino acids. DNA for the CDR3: TGTGCCAGCAGCCAAGCGAGGGTGTTTCACACTGAAGCTTTCTTT. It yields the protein CASSQARVFHTEAFF.

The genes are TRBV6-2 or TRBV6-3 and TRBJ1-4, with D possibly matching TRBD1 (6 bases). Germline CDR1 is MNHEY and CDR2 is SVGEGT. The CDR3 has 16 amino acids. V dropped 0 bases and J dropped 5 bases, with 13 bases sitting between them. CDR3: CASSYSARDNNEKLFF. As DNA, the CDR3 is TGTGCCAGCAGTTACTCTGCGCGGGACAACAATGAAAAACTGTTTTTT.

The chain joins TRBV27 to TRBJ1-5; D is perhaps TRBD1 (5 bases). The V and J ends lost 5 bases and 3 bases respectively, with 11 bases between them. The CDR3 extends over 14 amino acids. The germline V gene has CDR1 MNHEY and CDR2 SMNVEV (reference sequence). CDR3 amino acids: CASSINRINQPQHF. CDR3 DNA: TGTGCCAGCAGTATAAACAGGATCAATCAGCCCCAGCATTTT.

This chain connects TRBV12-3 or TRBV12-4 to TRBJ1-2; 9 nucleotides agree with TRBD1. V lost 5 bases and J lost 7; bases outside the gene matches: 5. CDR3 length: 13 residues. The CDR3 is CASSTSGQGGYTF. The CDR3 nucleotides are TGTGCCAGCAGTACCTCGGGACAGGGTGGCTACACCTTC.

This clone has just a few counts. The CDR3 loop is CASSYSPTGTRKLNTEAFF. CDR3 DNA: TGTGCCAGCAGTTACTCCCCCACGGGCACTCGGAAACTGAACACTGAAGCTTTCTTT. This chain uses TRBV6-2 or TRBV6-3 with TRBJ1-1; D not certain. CDR1 is MNHEY and CDR2 is SVGEGT in the germline V gene. The CDR3 length is 19 residues. The V end was cut by 0 bases, the J end by 0 bases, with 20 bases between.

The CDR3 region is CASSLRGLVETQYF. CDR3 in DNA: TGTGCCAGCAGCTTAAGGGGCCTGGTGGAGACCCAGTACTTC. This sequence joins TRBV6-5 and TRBJ2-5; D is perhaps TRBD1 (5 bases). CDR3 size: 14 residues. CDR1 MNHEY and CDR2 SVGAGI come from the germline V gene. The V gene lost 6 bases and the J gene lost 5 bases, with 16 bases spanning the gap.

The CDR3 here is CASSTQETQYF. Written as DNA, the CDR3 is TGTGCCAGCAGCACCCAAGAGACCCAGTACTTC. V gene TRBV6-2 or TRBV6-3 combines with J gene TRBJ2-5; no definite D call. Germline CDR1 and CDR2: MNHEY and SVGEGT. V was shortened by 6 bases and J by 1 base, with 3 bases between the two germline ends. This CDR3 region has 11 residues.

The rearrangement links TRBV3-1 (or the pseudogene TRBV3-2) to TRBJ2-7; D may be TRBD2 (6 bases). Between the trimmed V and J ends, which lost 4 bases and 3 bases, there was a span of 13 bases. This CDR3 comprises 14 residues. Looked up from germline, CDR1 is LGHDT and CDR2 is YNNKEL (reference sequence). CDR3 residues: CASSPPGLSYEQYF. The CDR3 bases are TGTGCCAGCAGCCCACCGGGACTGAGCTACGAGCAGTACTTC.

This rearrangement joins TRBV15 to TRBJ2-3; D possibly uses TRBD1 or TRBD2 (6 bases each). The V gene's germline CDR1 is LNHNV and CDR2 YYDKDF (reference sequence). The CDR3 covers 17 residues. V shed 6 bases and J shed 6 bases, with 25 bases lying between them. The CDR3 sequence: CATSARDPRGPGDTQYF. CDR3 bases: TGTGCCACCAGTGCCCGGGACCCCCGGGGGCCCGGCGATACGCAGTATTTT.

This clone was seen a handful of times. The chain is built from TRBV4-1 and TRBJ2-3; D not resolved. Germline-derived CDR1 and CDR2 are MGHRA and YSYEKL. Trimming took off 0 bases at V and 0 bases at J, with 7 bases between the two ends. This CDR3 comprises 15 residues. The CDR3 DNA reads TGCGCCAGCAGCCAAGATGGCACTAGCACAGATACGCAGTATTTT. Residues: CASSQDGTSTDTQYF.

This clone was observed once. The CDR3 sequence is CASSQDRAGGGANVLTF. The DNA of the CDR3 is TGCGCCAGCAGCCAAGACCGTGCCGGAGGGGGGGCCAACGTCCTGACTTTC. V is TRBV4-3 and J is TRBJ2-6, with D perhaps TRBD2 (6 bases). The germline gives CDR1 LGHNA, CDR2 YSLEER. The germline V and J ends were trimmed by 0 bases and 4 bases, with 13 bases remaining between them. The CDR3 covers 17 residues.